The clone carrying this TCR beta chain occurred many times. Antigen: not known. The time point here: patch test 3, about 24 weeks after DPC sensitization. This sample's treatment: therapeutic diphenylcyclopropenone sensitization with weekly scalp DPC. Total RNA was isolated from whole blood that had not been fractionated. The sample comes from a study of human T cells and chemical hapten exposure. Study-level background: Small discrepancies in pooled library volume mainly accounted for the varying TCR yields per sample. Study-wide results and caveats: No alteration of TCRs above 1 in 1000 frequency was seen with DPC sensitization.

This CDR3 comprises 13 residues. CDR1 is MNHNY and CDR2 is SVGAGI in the germline V gene (reference sequence). V lost 8 bases and J 8 bases, leaving 16 bases between the germline ends. TCRdb itself ran the RACE reads through MiXCR, one entry per CDR3 protein. The data show about 84,000 distinct CDR3 sequences, about a tenth seen once. The rearrangement uses TRBV6-6 and TRBJ2-1; D is possibly TRBD1 (6 bases). The material was whole blood, obtained in connection with sensitization to the hapten diphenylcyclopropenone (DPC). This clonotype was sampled from a woman in her forties or fifties with alopecia areata. Some clones in this sample may be carry-over from other donors' samples. The CDR3 spells CASCRAGVDEQFF. CDR3 DNA: TGTGCCAGCTGTAGGGCAGGGGTGGATGAGCAGTTCTTC.